This T cell receptor beta chain appears in the sequencing data of a study (dated by TCRdb to 2016 to 2018). For context, the study as a whole: The research examined where HIV persistence comes from in people whose immune systems controlled HIV infection without treatment.

From the cysteine through the phenylalanine, the CDR3 covers 13 amino acids. Only CDR3 DNA remains: 39 bases, in frame from the first base. The sample holds a few counts of this clonotype. Which antigen it targets is not known. The input lacks base qualities; no much larger clone sits a single base away. The library was prepared using 5' RACE. Instrument used: Illumina HiSeq 2000. TCRdb reprocessing: public reads trimmed at Q25 with fastp, clones called with MiXCR, in-frame beta chains kept. Rows matching on CDR3 protein sequence are summarized as one entry with the most common DNA and genes. Present in this sample are about 610 distinct CDR3 sequences, about 12% of which were seen just once. Of the sample, 16% falls within the top ten clones.

Material: total memory T cells from blood PBMCs. Read against the paper, the sample's cell subset or site label means: transitional memory CD4+ T cells. The receptor was derived from a female donor with HIV. The sequence is built from TRBV5-2 and TRBJ2-3; no check of the table's D call, TRBD1, against the DNA was made. TRBV5-2 is a listed pseudogene. The DNA sequence is given as TGTGCCAGCAACCCCGGGGTGACAGATACGCAGTATTTT. Its translation is CASNPGVTDTQYF.